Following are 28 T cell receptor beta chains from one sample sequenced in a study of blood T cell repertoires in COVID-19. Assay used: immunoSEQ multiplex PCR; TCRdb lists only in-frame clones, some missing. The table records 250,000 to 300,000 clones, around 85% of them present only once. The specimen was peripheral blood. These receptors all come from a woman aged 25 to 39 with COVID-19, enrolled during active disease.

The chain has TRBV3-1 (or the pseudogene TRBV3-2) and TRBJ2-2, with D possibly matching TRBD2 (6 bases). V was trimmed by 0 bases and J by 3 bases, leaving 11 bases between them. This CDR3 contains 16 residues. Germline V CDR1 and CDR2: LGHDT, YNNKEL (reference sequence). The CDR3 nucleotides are TGTGCCAGCAGCCAAGATAAGAGCGGGTACACCGGGGAGCTGTTTTTT. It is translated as CASSQDKSGYTGELFF.

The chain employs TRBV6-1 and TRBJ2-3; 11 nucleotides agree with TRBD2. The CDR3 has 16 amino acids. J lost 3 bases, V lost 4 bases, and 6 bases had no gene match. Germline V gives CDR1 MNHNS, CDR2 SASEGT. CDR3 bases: TGTGCCAGCAGTGGTTCGCCTAGCGGGGGGACAGATACGCAGTATTTT. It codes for CASSGSPSGGTDTQYF.

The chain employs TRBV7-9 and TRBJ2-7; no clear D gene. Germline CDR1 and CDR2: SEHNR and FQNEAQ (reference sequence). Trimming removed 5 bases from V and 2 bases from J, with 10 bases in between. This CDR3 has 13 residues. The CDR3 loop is CASSPNMTYEQYF. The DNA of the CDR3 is TGTGCCAGCAGCCCGAACATGACCTACGAGCAGTACTTC.

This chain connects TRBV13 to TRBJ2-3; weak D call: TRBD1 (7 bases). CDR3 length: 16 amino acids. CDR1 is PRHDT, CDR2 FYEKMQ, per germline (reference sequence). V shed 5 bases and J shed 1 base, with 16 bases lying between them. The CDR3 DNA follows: TGTGCCAGCAGCCATTTAGGAGGGGGCGGCACAGATACGCAGTATTTT. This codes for CASSHLGGGGTDTQYF.

CDR3 bases: TGTGCCAGTAGTATGACAGGGCGAGGCTACACCTTC. Translating gives CASSMTGRGYTF. The chain has TRBV19 and TRBJ1-2; 7 bases align to TRBD1. Germline V CDR1 and CDR2: LNHDA, SQIVND (reference sequence). With 3 bases clipped from V and 8 bases from J, the junction kept 3 bases outside the gene matches. The CDR3 length is 12 residues.

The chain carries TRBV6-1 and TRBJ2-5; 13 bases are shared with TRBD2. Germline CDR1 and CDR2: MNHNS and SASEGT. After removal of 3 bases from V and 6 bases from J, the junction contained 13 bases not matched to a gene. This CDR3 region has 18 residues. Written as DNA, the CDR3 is TGTGCCAGCAGTGATAAGACTAGCGGGGGGAGTACGTGGAAGACCCAGTACTTC. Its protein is CASSDKTSGGSTWKTQYF.

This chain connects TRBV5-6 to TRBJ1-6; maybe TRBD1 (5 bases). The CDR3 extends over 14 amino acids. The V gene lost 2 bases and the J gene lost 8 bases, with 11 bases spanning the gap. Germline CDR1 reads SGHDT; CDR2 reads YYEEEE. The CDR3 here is CASSLPRADSPLHF. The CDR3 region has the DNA TGTGCCAGCAGCTTACCCAGGGCGGATTCACCCCTCCACTTT. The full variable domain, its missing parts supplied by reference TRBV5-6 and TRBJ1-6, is DAGVTQSPTHLIKTRGQQVTLRCSPKSGHDTVSWYQQALGQGPQFIFQYYEEEERQRGNFPDRFSGHQFPNYSSELNVNALLLGDSALYLCASSLPRADSPLHFGNGTRLTVT.

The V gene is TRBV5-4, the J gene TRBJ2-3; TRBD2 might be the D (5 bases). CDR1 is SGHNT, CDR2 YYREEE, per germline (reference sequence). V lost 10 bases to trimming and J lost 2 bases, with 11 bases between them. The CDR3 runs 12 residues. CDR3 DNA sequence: TGTGCCGCGGGCCTACACACAGATACGCAGTATTTT. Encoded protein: CAAGLHTDTQYF.

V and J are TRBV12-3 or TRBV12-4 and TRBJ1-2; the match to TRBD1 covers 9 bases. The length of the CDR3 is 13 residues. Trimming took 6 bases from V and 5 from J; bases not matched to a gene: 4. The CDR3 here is CASSLTGGYGYTF. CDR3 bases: TGTGCCAGCAGCCTGACAGGGGGTTATGGCTACACCTTC.

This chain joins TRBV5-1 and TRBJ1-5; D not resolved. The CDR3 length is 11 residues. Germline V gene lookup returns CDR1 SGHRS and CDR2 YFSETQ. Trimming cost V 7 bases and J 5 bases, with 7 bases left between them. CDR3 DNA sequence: TGCGCCAGCGGCCCCGATCAGCCCCAGCATTTT. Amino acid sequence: CASGPDQPQHF. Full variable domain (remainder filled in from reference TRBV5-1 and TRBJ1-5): KAGVTQTPRYLIKTRGQQVTLSCSPISGHRSVSWYQQTPGQGLQFLFEYFSETQRNKGNFPGRFSGRQFSNSRSEMNVSTLELGDSALYLCASGPDQPQHFGDGTRLSIL.

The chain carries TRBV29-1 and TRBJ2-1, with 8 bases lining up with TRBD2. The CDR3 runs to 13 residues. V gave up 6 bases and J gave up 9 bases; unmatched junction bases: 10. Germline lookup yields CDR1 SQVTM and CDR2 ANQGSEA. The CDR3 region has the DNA TGCAGCGTGAGGGAAAAGCGGGAGAGTGAGCAGTTCTTC. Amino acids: CSVREKRESEQFF.

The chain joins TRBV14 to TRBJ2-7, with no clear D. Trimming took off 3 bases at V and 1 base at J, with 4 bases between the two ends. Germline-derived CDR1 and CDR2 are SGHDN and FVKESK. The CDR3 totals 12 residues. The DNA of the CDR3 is TGTGCCAGCAGCCACGAGTCCTACGAGCAGTACTTC. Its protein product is CASSHESYEQYF.

CDR3 residues: CASSQELAGVPSQETQYF. The CDR3 coding sequence is TGTGCCAGCAGCCAAGAACTAGCGGGGGTACCCTCCCAAGAGACCCAGTACTTC. The V call is TRBV5-6, the J call TRBJ2-5; 11 bases line up with TRBD2. The CDR3 runs to 18 residues. Looked up from germline, CDR1 is SGHDT and CDR2 is YYEEEE. V shed 4 bases and J 1 base; nucleotides not matched to a gene: 12.

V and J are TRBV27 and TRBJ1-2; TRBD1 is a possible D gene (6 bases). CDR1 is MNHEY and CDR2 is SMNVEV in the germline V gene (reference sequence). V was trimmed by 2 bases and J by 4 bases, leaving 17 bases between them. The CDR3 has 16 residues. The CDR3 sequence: CASSLHPDRFTYGYTF. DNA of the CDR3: TGTGCCAGCAGTTTACATCCGGACAGATTTACCTATGGCTACACCTTC.

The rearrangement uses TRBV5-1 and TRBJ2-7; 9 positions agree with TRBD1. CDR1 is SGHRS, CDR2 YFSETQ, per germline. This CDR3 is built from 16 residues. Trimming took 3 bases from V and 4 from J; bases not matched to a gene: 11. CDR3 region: CASSSLQGADFYEQYF. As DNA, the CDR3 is TGCGCCAGCAGCTCTCTACAGGGGGCGGATTTTTACGAGCAGTACTTC.

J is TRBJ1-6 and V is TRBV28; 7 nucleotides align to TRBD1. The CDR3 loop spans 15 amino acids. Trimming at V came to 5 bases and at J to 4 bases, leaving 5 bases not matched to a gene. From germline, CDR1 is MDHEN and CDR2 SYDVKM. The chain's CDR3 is CASSATTGYNSPLHF. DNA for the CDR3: TGTGCCAGCAGTGCCACGACAGGGTATAATTCACCCCTCCACTTT.

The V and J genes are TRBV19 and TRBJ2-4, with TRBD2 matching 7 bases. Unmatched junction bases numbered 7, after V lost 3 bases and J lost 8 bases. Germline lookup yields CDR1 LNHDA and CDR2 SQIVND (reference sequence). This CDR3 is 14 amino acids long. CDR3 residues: CASSISGGRDIQYF. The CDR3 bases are TGTGCCAGTAGTATTTCGGGAGGAAGGGACATTCAGTACTTC.

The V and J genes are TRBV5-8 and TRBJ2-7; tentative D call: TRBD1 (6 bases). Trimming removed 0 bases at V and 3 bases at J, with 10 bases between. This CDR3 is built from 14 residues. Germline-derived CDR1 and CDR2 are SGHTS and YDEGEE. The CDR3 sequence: CASSLGTANYEQYF. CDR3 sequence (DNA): TGTGCCAGCAGCTTGGGGACAGCAAACTACGAGCAGTACTTC.

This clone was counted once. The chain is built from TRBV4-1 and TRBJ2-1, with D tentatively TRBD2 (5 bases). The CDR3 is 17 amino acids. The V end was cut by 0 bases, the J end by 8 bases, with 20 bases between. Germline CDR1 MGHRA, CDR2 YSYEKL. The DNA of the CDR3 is TGCGCCAGCAGCCAAGATGGAGCGGTGGTCTCTTCGTATGAGCAGTTCTTC. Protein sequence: CASSQDGAVVSSYEQFF.

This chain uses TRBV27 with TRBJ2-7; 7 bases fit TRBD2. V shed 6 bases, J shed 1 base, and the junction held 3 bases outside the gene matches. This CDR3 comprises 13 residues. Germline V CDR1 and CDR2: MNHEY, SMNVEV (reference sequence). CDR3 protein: CASRLGLSYEQYF. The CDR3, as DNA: TGTGCCAGCAGGTTGGGACTATCCTACGAGCAGTACTTC.

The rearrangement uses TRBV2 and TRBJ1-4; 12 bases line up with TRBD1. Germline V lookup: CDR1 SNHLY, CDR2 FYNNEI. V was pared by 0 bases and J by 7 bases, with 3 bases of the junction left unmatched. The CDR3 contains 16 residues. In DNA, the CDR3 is TGTGCCAGCAGTGAAGCGGGACAGGGGGCGGCTGAAAAACTGTTTTTT. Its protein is CASSEAGQGAAEKLFF.

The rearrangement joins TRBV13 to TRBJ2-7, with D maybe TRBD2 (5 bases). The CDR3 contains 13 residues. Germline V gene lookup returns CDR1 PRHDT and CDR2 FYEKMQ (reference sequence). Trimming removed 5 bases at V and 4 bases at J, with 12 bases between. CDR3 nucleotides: TGTGCCAGCAGCCACGGACGGACTTACGAGCAGTACTTC. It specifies CASSHGRTYEQYF.

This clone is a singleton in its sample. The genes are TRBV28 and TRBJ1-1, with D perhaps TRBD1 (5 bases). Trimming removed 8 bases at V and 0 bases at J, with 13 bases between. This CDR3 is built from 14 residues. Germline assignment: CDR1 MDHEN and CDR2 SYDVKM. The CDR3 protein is CASLGGGMNTEAFF. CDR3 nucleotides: TGTGCCAGCTTGGGTGGGGGGATGAACACTGAAGCTTTCTTT. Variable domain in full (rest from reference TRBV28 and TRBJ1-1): DVKVTQSSRYLVKRTGEKVFLECVQDMDHENMFWYRQDPGLGLRLIYFSYDVKMKEKGDIPEGYSVSREKKERFSLILESASTNQTSMYLCASLGGGMNTEAFFGQGTRLTVV.

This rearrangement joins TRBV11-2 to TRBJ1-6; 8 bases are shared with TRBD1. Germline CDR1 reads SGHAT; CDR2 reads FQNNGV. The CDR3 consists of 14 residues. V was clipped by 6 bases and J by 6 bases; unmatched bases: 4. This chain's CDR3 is CASRIGQGNSPLHF. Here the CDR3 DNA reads TGTGCCAGCAGGATAGGACAGGGTAATTCACCCCTCCACTTT.

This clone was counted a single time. In nucleotides, the CDR3 is TGTGCCAGCAGCGCCCCGGCGGAAGAGACCCAGTACTTC. This sequence encodes CASSAPAEETQYF. The chain has TRBV16 and TRBJ2-5; no reliable D call. The germline V gene has CDR1 KGHSY and CDR2 FQNENV. The CDR3 is 13 residues long. V lost 5 bases and J lost 3, with 10 bases in between.

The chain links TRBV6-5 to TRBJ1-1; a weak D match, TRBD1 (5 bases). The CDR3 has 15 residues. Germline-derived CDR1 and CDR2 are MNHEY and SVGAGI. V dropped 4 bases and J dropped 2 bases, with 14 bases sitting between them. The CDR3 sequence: CASSLGNRGNTEAFF. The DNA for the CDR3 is TGTGCCAGCAGTTTAGGCAATAGGGGTAACACTGAAGCTTTCTTT.

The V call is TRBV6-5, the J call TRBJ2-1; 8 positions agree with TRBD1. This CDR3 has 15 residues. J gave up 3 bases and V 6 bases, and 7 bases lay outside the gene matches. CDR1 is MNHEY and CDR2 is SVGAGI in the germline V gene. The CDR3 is CASSPGQEFYNEQFF. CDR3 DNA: TGTGCCAGCAGCCCGGGACAGGAATTCTACAATGAGCAGTTCTTC.

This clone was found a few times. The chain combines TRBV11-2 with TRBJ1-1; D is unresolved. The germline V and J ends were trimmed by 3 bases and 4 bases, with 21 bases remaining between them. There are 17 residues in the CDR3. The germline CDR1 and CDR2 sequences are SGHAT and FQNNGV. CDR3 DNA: TGTGCCAGCAGCTTTCCTCGGCAGCATACGAGGTCCACTGAAGCTTTCTTT. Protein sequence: CASSFPRQHTRSTEAFF.